The 32 T cell receptor beta chains below all came from one sample that was sequenced in a study of glioma-infiltrating T cells after dendritic cell vaccination. Clones were sequenced by immunoSEQ multiplex PCR, and TCRdb holds only the in-frame ones, with some missing. The data hold around 100,000 clones, with roughly 79% observed a single time. The sample consisted of blood, taken before dendritic cell vaccination. The receptors here all came from a human donor with glioblastoma.

The V and J genes are TRBV7-6 and TRBJ1-3; maybe TRBD1 (5 bases). V lost 5 bases and J lost 0, with 20 bases in between. This CDR3 has 18 residues. Per germline, CDR1 SGHVS and CDR2 FNYEAQ. CDR3 nucleotide sequence: TGTGCCAGCAGCGTAGGGGCAGGGAGGGCCTCCTCTGGAAACACCATATATTTT. This codes for CASSVGAGRASSGNTIYF. Full variable domain (remainder filled in from reference TRBV7-6 and TRBJ1-3): GAGVSQSPRYKVTKRGQDVALRCDPISGHVSLYWYRQALGQGPEFLTYFNYEAQQDKSGLPNDRFSAERPEGSISTLTIQRTEQRDSAMYRCASSVGAGRASSGNTIYFGEGSWLTVV.

V gene TRBV4-3 combines with J gene TRBJ1-2, with 9 bases that match TRBD1. Germline assignment: CDR1 LGHNA and CDR2 YSLEER. The CDR3 runs 16 residues. After removal of 4 bases from V and 7 bases from J, the junction contained 13 bases not matched to a gene. The CDR3 region has the DNA TGCGCCAGCAGCCTAGGACAGGGGTTGGACTCTGGTGGCTACACCTTC. Protein sequence: CASSLGQGLDSGGYTF.

The V gene is TRBV7-9, the J gene TRBJ2-1; the D gene is possibly TRBD1 (6 bases). The V gene's germline CDR1 is SEHNR and CDR2 FQNEAQ (reference sequence). The CDR3 is 13 residues long. Trimming stripped 3 bases from V and 9 bases from J, with 12 bases between. CDR3 sequence reads: CASSLSLQGEQFF. The DNA for the CDR3 is TGTGCCAGCAGCTTGTCCTTACAGGGTGAGCAGTTCTTC.

The chain recombines TRBV19 with TRBJ1-1, with D possibly TRBD1 on 6 matching bases. The CDR3 is 13 residues long. Germline CDR1 LNHDA, CDR2 SQIVND (reference sequence). Trimming removed 3 bases from V and 6 bases from J, with 11 bases in between. The CDR3 DNA reads TGTGCCAGTAGTATGGTACAGGGTTCTGAAGCTTTCTTT. Encoded protein: CASSMVQGSEAFF.

This chain uses TRBV7-2 with TRBJ2-5; 8 bases map to TRBD2. The CDR3 length is 13 residues. CDR1 and CDR2 (germline): SGHTA, FQGNSA. The DNA for the CDR3 is TGTGTTGGGAGCGGGGGAATCGGGGAGACCCAGTACTTC. Protein sequence: CVGSGGIGETQYF.

The rearrangement uses TRBV11-3 and TRBJ2-5; TRBD1 is a possible D gene (7 bases). The J call may be faulty, since TRBJ2-7 better matches the DNA end. Germline V gene sequence: CDR1 SGHNT, CDR2 YENEEA. CDR3 length equals 14 residues. The CDR3 region is CASRLMSGGNEQYF. For the CDR3, the DNA is TGTGCCAGCAGATTGATGTCAGGGGGGAACGAGCAGTACTTC.

V is TRBV4-2 and J is TRBJ1-6, with D unresolved. This CDR3 has 12 amino acids. V lost 6 bases, J lost 9 bases, and 9 bases lay in between. Germline loops: CDR1 LGHNA, CDR2 YNFKEQ. For the CDR3, the DNA is TGTGCCAGCAGGGAGGGAGGTTCACCCCTCCACTTT. Encoded protein: CASREGGSPLHF.

This clone occurred a few times. This chain connects TRBV25-1 to TRBJ2-2; TRBD2 is a possible D gene (7 bases). The germline gives CDR1 MGHDK, CDR2 SYGVNS. With 5 bases removed from V and 3 bases from J, the gap between germline ends came to 16 bases. The CDR3 has 16 residues. The chain's CDR3 is CASSPFRGADTGELFF. In nucleotides, the CDR3 is TGTGCCAGCAGTCCCTTCCGGGGGGCTGACACCGGGGAGCTGTTTTTT. The full variable domain, completed using reference TRBV25-1 and TRBJ2-2, is EADIYQTPRYLVIGTGKKITLECSQTMGHDKMYWYQQDPGMELHLIHYSYGVNSTEKGDLSSESTVSRIRTEHFPLTLESARPSHTSQYLCASSPFRGADTGELFFGEGSRLTVL.

This clone was detected once. CDR3 in amino acids: CASRLQGRDTEAFF. The CDR3 coding sequence is TGTGCCAGCAGGCTGCAGGGGAGGGACACTGAAGCTTTCTTT. V usage is TRBV6-6 and J usage is TRBJ1-1; D perhaps matches TRBD1 (6 bases). CDR1 and CDR2 (germline): MNHNY, SVGAGI (reference sequence). Trimming removed 6 bases from V and 3 bases from J, with 14 bases in between. The CDR3 loop spans 14 amino acids.

This clone has just a few counts. The J gene is TRBJ2-3, the V gene TRBV5-4; no firm D call. The germline V gene encodes CDR1 SGHNT and CDR2 YYREEE (reference sequence). Trimming took off 1 base at V and 8 bases at J, with 5 bases between the two ends. The CDR3 loop spans 11 amino acids. The CDR3 is CASSLRGTQYF. The CDR3 DNA follows: TGTGCCAGCAGCTTGCGAGGTACGCAGTATTTT.

This rearrangement joins TRBV5-6 to TRBJ2-3, with D perhaps TRBD2 (7 bases). Germline assignment: CDR1 SGHDT and CDR2 YYEEEE. Between the trimmed V and J ends, which lost 0 bases and 3 bases, there was a span of 11 bases. The CDR3 totals 15 residues. CDR3 region: CASSLGRGLTDTQYF. The CDR3 bases are TGTGCCAGCAGCTTGGGGCGGGGGCTAACAGATACGCAGTATTTT. Combining the CDR3 with reference TRBV5-6 and TRBJ2-3 gives the whole variable domain DAGVTQSPTHLIKTRGQQVTLRCSPKSGHDTVSWYQQALGQGPQFIFQYYEEEERQRGNFPDRFSGHQFPNYSSELNVNALLLGDSALYLCASSLGRGLTDTQYFGPGTRLTVL.

CDR3: CASGLVNRLRSGNTIYF. The CDR3 DNA sequence: TGTGCTAGTGGTTTGGTAAATAGACTGCGGTCTGGAAACACCATATATTTT. The chain carries TRBV12-5 and TRBJ1-3; D not certain. Germline lookup yields CDR1 LGHNT and CDR2 FRNRAP. Trimming removed 0 bases at V and 1 base at J, with 13 bases between. CDR3 length: 17 residues.

The sample holds one count of this clone. V and J are TRBV5-6 and TRBJ1-5; tentative D call: TRBD1 (5 bases). In germline, CDR1 is SGHDT, CDR2 YYEEEE. Between the trimmed V and J ends, which lost 3 bases and 7 bases, there was a span of 14 bases. CDR3 length equals 14 residues. The CDR3 DNA reads as TGTGCCAGCAGCTCTGCAGGGTCGAGCCAGCCCCAGCATTTT. As protein: CASSSAGSSQPQHF.

This chain's CDR3 is CASSFFRDRGMGRDQETQYF. The CDR3 bases are TGTGCCAGCAGTTTTTTTCGGGACAGGGGAATGGGTAGGGACCAAGAGACCCAGTACTTC. The chain couples TRBV27 to TRBJ2-5; TRBD1 matches 10 bases. CDR1 is MNHEY and CDR2 is SMNVEV in the germline V gene (reference sequence). Trimming took 3 bases from V and 0 from J; bases not matched to a gene: 16. This CDR3 comprises 20 residues.

Details on this clone: Other DNA sequences in this sample translate to the same CDR3. The V call is TRBV6-5, the J call TRBJ1-6; 7 nucleotides match TRBD1. CDR1 and CDR2 (germline): MNHEY, SVGAGI. With 7 bases clipped from V and 6 bases from J, the junction kept 6 bases outside the gene matches. The CDR3 is 14 amino acids. The CDR3 region is CASTQDRTNSPLHF. The CDR3 region has the DNA TGTGCCAGCACCCAGGACAGGACTAATTCACCCCTCCACTTT.

The gene calls are TRBV11-3 and TRBJ1-1; D not resolved. Trimming shortened V by 1 base and J by 1 base, and 10 bases separated the two germline ends. Per germline, CDR1 SGHNT and CDR2 YENEEA. This CDR3 has 15 amino acids. In nucleotides, the CDR3 is TGTGCCAGCAGCTTAGGTGATGCCAGGAACACTGAAGCTTTCTTT. Amino acids: CASSLGDARNTEAFF.

On this clone itself: The conserved phenylalanine or tryptophan normally closing the CDR3 is absent here, so this likely arose from a read error. It is unclear where the CDR3 begins or ends on the DNA, so no DNA is shown, and the CDR3 is as TCRdb lists it. CDR3 amino acids: CASSEPRQGKDNRMLQRL. This chain links TRBV6-1 with TRBJ1-2; TRBD1, the D gene given by the table, was not confirmed from the DNA. The germline CDR1 and CDR2 sequences are MNHNS and SASEGT. With termini counted, the CDR3 has 18 amino acids.

V is TRBV6-4 and J is TRBJ1-1; the match to TRBD1 covers 7 bases. Germline V gene lookup returns CDR1 MRHNA and CDR2 SNTAGT. With V trimmed by 5 bases and J by 7 bases, 25 bases remained unmatched. The CDR3 is made up of 19 amino acids. CDR3 protein: CASSTEFRTGTILYDEAFF. DNA for the CDR3: TGTGCCAGCAGTACCGAATTTAGGACAGGAACTATACTCTATGATGAAGCTTTCTTT.

This clone appeared a few times. The V gene is TRBV5-1, the J gene TRBJ2-3; 8 bases align to TRBD2. Unmatched junction bases numbered 5, after V lost 7 bases and J lost 1 base. The CDR3 loop spans 14 amino acids. Germline lookup yields CDR1 SGHRS and CDR2 YFSETQ. In nucleotides, the CDR3 is TGCGCCAGCGTAGCGGGGATCGGCACAGATACGCAGTATTTT. This encodes CASVAGIGTDTQYF. The full variable domain, rest sourced from reference TRBV5-1 and TRBJ2-3, is KAGVTQTPRYLIKTRGQQVTLSCSPISGHRSVSWYQQTPGQGLQFLFEYFSETQRNKGNFPGRFSGRQFSNSRSEMNVSTLELGDSALYLCASVAGIGTDTQYFGPGTRLTVL.

The chain uses TRBV27 and TRBJ1-2; D might be TRBD1 (6 bases). The V end lost 2 bases, the J end lost 7 bases, and 11 bases lay between the germline ends. The CDR3 covers 13 residues. The V gene's germline CDR1 is MNHEY and CDR2 SMNVEV (reference sequence). CDR3 region: CASSLAGGAGYTF. The CDR3 nucleotides are TGTGCCAGCAGTTTAGCTGGGGGCGCTGGCTACACCTTC.

The chain combines TRBV6-1 with TRBJ1-1, with 8 bases identical to TRBD1. The CDR3 loop spans 14 amino acids. Germline CDR1 is MNHNS and CDR2 is SASEGT. Trimming took 2 bases from V and 8 from J; bases not matched to a gene: 7. The CDR3 DNA sequence: TGTGCCAGCAGTGAAAAACAGGGGGATAAGGAAGCTTTCTTT. Translating gives CASSEKQGDKEAFF.

This clone turned up a few times. The chain links TRBV2 to TRBJ2-2; 8 positions agree with TRBD2. The CDR3 runs to 16 residues. The germline V gene encodes CDR1 SNHLY and CDR2 FYNNEI. V lost 7 bases and J lost 1; bases outside the gene matches: 8. The CDR3 region is CASTRPGLVNTGELFF. CDR3 bases: TGTGCCAGCACAAGACCGGGACTAGTGAACACCGGGGAGCTGTTTTTT. The whole variable domain, remainder taken from reference TRBV2 and TRBJ2-2, is EPEVTQTPSHQVTQMGQEVILRCVPISNHLYFYWYRQILGQKVEFLVSFYNNEISEKSEIFDDQFSVERPDGSNFTLKIRSTKLEDSAMYFCASTRPGLVNTGELFFGEGSRLTVL.

The DNA of the CDR3 is TGTGCCAGTAGTATTCGGGGGACTGGTCAGCCCCAGCATTTT. Translated: CASSIRGTGQPQHF. The chain is built from TRBV19 and TRBJ1-5, with D tentatively TRBD1 (5 bases). This CDR3 is 14 amino acids long. V lost 3 bases and J lost 6, with 12 bases in between. Germline loops: CDR1 LNHDA, CDR2 SQIVND (reference sequence).

The chain uses TRBV5-4 and TRBJ2-2; no reliable D call. The CDR3 is 15 amino acids. V dropped 0 bases and J dropped 4 bases, with 10 bases sitting between them. Germline CDR1 is SGHNT and CDR2 is YYREEE (reference sequence). The DNA for the CDR3 is TGTGCCAGCAGCTTGGTTTCTGTGCGCACCGGGGAGCTGTTTTTT. It translates to CASSLVSVRTGELFF.

The V and J genes are TRBV19 and TRBJ1-2; 8 bases agree with TRBD1. Germline V CDR1 and CDR2: LNHDA, SQIVND (reference sequence). The CDR3 totals 18 residues. V dropped 6 bases and J dropped 5; count of bases not matched to a gene: 20. The CDR3 reads CASSPVATGGWREYGYTF. The CDR3 DNA follows: TGTGCCAGTAGCCCGGTGGCTACAGGGGGTTGGAGGGAGTATGGCTACACCTTC.

The chain employs TRBV5-6 and TRBJ2-5, with 9 bases fitting TRBD1. Germline values: CDR1 SGHDT, CDR2 YYEEEE. With V trimmed by 0 bases and J by 5 bases, 5 bases remained unmatched. This CDR3 is 15 amino acids long. CDR3 in amino acids: CASSLGTGVGETQYF. In DNA, the CDR3 is TGTGCCAGCAGCTTGGGGACAGGGGTGGGGGAGACCCAGTACTTC.

The chain employs TRBV9 and TRBJ2-3; TRBD2 matches 14 bases. Germline CDR1 and CDR2: SGDLS and YYNGEE. The CDR3 loop spans 16 amino acids. The CDR3 protein is CASGLAGGVGTDTQYF. The CDR3 DNA follows: TGTGCTAGTGGACTAGCGGGGGGCGTGGGCACAGATACGCAGTATTTT.

The chain links TRBV7-9 to TRBJ2-5; 7 bases line up with TRBD2. In germline, CDR1 is SEHNR, CDR2 FQNEAQ (reference sequence). The CDR3 loop spans 15 amino acids. After removal of 7 bases from V and 5 bases from J, the junction contained 13 bases not matched to a gene. This CDR3 reads CASTSFWDGGETQYF. The CDR3 DNA is TGTGCCAGCACCTCGTTCTGGGACGGGGGGGAGACCCAGTACTTC.

The chain couples TRBV4-1 to TRBJ2-2, with 10 bases fitting TRBD1. Germline CDR1 reads MGHRA; CDR2 reads YSYEKL. Germline trimming cut 4 bases from V and 2 bases from J; bases unmatched to any gene: 4. There are 16 residues in the CDR3. This chain's CDR3 is CASSRGQGVNTGELFF. The DNA of the CDR3 is TGCGCCAGCAGCCGCGGACAGGGGGTAAACACCGGGGAGCTGTTTTTT.

This sequence joins TRBV5-6 and TRBJ2-3, with D maybe TRBD2 (5 bases). V was shortened by 9 bases and J by 0 bases, with 17 bases between the two germline ends. Germline V gene lookup returns CDR1 SGHDT and CDR2 YYEEEE. This CDR3 has 15 amino acids. CDR3 loop: CATQSWAGSTDTQYF. DNA for the CDR3: TGTGCCACCCAATCCTGGGCGGGCAGCACAGATACGCAGTATTTT. The entire variable domain, with the rest obtained from reference TRBV5-6 and TRBJ2-3, is as follows: DAGVTQSPTHLIKTRGQQVTLRCSPKSGHDTVSWYQQALGQGPQFIFQYYEEEERQRGNFPDRFSGHQFPNYSSELNVNALLLGDSALYLCATQSWAGSTDTQYFGPGTRLTVL.

The V gene is TRBV19, the J gene TRBJ2-2, with D perhaps matching TRBD2 (5 bases). The CDR3 spans 17 residues. Germline V gives CDR1 LNHDA, CDR2 SQIVND (reference sequence). V was cut by 6 bases and J by 7 bases, with 24 bases left in between. The CDR3 DNA reads TGTGCCAGTAGACGGGCGAGCGGCGTGAGGTCGATCGGGGAGCTGTTTTTT. Translating gives CASRRASGVRSIGELFF.

The rearrangement uses TRBV5-1 and TRBJ1-6; TRBD1 matches at 10 bases. This CDR3 contains 19 residues. Germline V gene sequence: CDR1 SGHRS, CDR2 YFSETQ. The J segment lost 9 bases and the V segment lost 3 bases, leaving 18 bases of the junction unmatched. CDR3 loop: CASSSRQGAFKQGGSPLHF. CDR3 sequence (DNA): TGCGCCAGCAGCTCCCGACAGGGGGCGTTCAAACAAGGTGGTTCACCCCTCCACTTT. Using reference TRBV5-1 and TRBJ1-6 for the parts outside the CDR3, the full variable domain is KAGVTQTPRYLIKTRGQQVTLSCSPISGHRSVSWYQQTPGQGLQFLFEYFSETQRNKGNFPGRFSGRQFSNSRSEMNVSTLELGDSALYLCASSSRQGAFKQGGSPLHFGNGTRLTVT.